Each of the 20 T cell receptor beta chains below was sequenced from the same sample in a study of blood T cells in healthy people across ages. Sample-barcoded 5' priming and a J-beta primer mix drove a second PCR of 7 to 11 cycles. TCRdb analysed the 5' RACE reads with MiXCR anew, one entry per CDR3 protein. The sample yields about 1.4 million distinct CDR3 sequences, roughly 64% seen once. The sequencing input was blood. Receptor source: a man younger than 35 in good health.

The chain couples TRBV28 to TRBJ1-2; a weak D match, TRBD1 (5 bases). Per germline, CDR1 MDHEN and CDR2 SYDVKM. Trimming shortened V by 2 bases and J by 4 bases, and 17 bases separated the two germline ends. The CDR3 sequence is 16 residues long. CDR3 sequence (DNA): TGTGCCAGCAGTTTACCCCGAGGGGAAATCTTCTATGGCTACACCTTC. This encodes CASSLPRGEIFYGYTF.

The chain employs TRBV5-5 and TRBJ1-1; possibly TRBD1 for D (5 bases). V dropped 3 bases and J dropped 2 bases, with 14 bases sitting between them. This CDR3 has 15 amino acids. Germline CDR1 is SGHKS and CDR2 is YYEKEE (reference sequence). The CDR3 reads CASSSMGGGNTEAFF. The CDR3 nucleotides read TGTGCCAGCAGCTCCATGGGGGGGGGTAACACTGAAGCTTTCTTT. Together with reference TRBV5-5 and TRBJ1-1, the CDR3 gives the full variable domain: DAGVTQSPTHLIKTRGQQVTLRCSPISGHKSVSWYQQVLGQGPQFIFQYYEKEERGRGNFPDRFSARQFPNYSSELNVNALLLGDSALYLCASSSMGGGNTEAFFGQGTRLTVV.

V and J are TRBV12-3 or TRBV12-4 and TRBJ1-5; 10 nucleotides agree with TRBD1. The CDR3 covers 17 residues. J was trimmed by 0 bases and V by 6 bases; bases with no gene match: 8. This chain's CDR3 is CASSLTWTGGSNQPQHF. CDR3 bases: TGTGCCAGCAGCTTGACCTGGACAGGGGGTAGCAATCAGCCCCAGCATTTT.

The CDR3 DNA reads TGTGCCAGCAGCCCGGCTACAGGGGACAATGAGCAGTTCTTC. Encoded protein: CASSPATGDNEQFF. V usage is TRBV4-2 and J usage is TRBJ2-1, with 7 nucleotides matching TRBD1. The ends lost 4 bases at V and 5 bases at J; junction bases unmatched: 5. CDR1 and CDR2 from the germline V gene are LGHNA and YNFKEQ. The CDR3 consists of 14 residues.

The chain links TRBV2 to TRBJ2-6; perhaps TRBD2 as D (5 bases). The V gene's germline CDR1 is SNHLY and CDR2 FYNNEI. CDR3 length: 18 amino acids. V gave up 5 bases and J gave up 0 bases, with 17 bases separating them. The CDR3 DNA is TGTGCCAGCAGTTTTTCCTCTGTGGGGAGCTCTGGGGCCAACGTCCTGACTTTC. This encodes CASSFSSVGSSGANVLTF. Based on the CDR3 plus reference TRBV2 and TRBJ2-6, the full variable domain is EPEVTQTPSHQVTQMGQEVILRCVPISNHLYFYWYRQILGQKVEFLVSFYNNEISEKSEIFDDQFSVERPDGSNFTLKIRSTKLEDSAMYFCASSFSSVGSSGANVLTFGAGSRLTVL.

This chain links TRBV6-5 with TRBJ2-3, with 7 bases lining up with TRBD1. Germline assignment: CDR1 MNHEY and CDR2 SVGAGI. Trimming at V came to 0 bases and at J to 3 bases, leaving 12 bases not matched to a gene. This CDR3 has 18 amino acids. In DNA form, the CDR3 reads TGTGCCAGCAGTTACTCCGTTCAGGGCCAGGGGGTTACAGATACGCAGTATTTT. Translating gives CASSYSVQGQGVTDTQYF.

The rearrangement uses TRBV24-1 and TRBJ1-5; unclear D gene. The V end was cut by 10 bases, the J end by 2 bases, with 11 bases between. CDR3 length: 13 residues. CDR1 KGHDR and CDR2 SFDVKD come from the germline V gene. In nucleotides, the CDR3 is TGTGCCACTAATGAGGACGGCAATCAGCCCCAGCATTTT. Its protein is CATNEDGNQPQHF.

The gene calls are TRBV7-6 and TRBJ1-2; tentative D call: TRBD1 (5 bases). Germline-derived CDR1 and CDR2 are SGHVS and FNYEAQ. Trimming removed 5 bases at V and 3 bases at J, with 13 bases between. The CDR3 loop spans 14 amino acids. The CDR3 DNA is TGTGCCAGCAGCCGGGGGATGGATGACTATGGCTACACCTTC. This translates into CASSRGMDDYGYTF.

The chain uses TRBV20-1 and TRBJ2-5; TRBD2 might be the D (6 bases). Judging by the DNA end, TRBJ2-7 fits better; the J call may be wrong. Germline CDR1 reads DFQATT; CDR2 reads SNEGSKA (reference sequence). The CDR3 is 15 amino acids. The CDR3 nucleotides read TGCAGTGCTAGAGATCTGGGGCAGGGAGGAAACGAGCAGTACTTC. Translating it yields CSARDLGQGGNEQYF.

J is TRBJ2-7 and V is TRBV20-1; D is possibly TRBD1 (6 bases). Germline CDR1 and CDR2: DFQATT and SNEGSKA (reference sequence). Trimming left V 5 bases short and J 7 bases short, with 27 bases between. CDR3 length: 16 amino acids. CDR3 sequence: CSAGEWGHHILGEQYF. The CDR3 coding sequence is TGCAGTGCTGGGGAGTGGGGACATCATATTCTCGGGGAGCAGTACTTC.

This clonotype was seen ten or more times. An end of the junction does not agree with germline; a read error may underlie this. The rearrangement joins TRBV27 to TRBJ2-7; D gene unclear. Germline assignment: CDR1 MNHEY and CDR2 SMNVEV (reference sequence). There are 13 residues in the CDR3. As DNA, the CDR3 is TGCGCCAGCAGCTTGTCTCCCTCCTACGAGCAGTACTTC. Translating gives CASSLSPSYEQYF.

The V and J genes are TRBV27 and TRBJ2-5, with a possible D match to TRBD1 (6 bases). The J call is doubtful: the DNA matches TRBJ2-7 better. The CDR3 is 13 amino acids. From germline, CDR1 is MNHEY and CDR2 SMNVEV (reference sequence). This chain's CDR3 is CASSVVRGYEQYF. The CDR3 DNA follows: TGTGCCAGCAGTGTTGTCAGGGGCTACGAGCAGTACTTC.

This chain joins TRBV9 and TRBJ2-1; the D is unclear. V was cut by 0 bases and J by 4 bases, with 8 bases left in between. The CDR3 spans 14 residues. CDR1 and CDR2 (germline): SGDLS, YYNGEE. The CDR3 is CASSVEEIYNEQFF. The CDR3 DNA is TGTGCCAGCAGCGTAGAAGAGATTTACAATGAGCAGTTCTTC.

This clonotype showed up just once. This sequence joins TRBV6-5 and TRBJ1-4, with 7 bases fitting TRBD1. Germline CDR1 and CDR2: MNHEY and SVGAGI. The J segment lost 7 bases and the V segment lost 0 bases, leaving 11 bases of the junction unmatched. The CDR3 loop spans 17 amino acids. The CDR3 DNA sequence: TGTGCCAGCAGTTACTCTAGAGGGGGCGCGTCGGGTGAAAAACTGTTTTTT. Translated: CASSYSRGGASGEKLFF.

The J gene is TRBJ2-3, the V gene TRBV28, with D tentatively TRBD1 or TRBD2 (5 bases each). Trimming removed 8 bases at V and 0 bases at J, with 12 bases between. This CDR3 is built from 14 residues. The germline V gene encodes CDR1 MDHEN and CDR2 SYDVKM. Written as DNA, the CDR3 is TGTGCCAGCCGGGGCAGCCGGAGCACAGATACGCAGTATTTT. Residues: CASRGSRSTDTQYF.

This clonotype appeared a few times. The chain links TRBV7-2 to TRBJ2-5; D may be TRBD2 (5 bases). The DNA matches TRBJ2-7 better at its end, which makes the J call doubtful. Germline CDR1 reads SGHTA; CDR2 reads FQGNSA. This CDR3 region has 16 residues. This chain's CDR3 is CASSLVGGRTIYEQYF. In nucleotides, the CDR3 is TGTGCCAGCAGCTTAGTAGGAGGTCGAACAATCTACGAGCAGTACTTC.

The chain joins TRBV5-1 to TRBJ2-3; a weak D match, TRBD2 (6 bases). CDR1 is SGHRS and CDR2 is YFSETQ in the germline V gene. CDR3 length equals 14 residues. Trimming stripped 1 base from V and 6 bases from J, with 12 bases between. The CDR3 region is CASSLNRGSDTQYF. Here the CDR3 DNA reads TGCGCCAGCAGCTTGAACCGGGGGTCGGATACGCAGTATTTT.

CDR3 coding DNA: TGTGCCAGCTCACCGGGGACAGGGCGATTGAAGCCCCAGCATTTT. Translating gives CASSPGTGRLKPQHF. V usage is TRBV18 and J usage is TRBJ1-5, with 9 positions matching TRBD1. CDR1 and CDR2 (germline): KGHSH, LQKENI. The CDR3 runs 15 residues. V was pared by 3 bases and J by 8 bases, with 8 bases of the junction left unmatched.

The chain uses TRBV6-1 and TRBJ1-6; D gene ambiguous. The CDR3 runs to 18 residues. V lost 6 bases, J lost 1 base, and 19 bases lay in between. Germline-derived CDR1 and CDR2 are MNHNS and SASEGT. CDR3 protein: CASRGAPDDSSYNSPLHF. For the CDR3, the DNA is TGTGCCAGCAGAGGAGCCCCTGATGATAGTTCCTATAATTCACCCCTCCACTTT.

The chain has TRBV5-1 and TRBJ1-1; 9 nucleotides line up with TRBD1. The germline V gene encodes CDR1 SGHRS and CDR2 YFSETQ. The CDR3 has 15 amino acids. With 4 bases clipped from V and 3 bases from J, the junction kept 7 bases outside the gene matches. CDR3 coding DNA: TGCGCCAGCAGCCCGGACAGGGGAGGGGACACTGAAGCTTTCTTT. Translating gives CASSPDRGGDTEAFF.